A single sample gave rise to the 8 T cell receptor beta chains below, sequenced in a study of PD-L1 blockade in urothelial cancer. Some clones are missing from TCRdb's copy, which holds only in-frame ones; the method was immunoSEQ multiplex PCR. Altogether about 71,000 clones are present, roughly 89% being singletons, with the ten largest covering around 3.4%. The sequenced sample was PBMCs, obtained around atezolizumab (anti-PD-L1) treatment. The receptors originated from a man aged 55 to 70 with urothelial cancer.

This sequence joins TRBV4-1 and TRBJ2-7; 8 bases are a match to TRBD2. The CDR3 has 14 residues. J gave up 7 bases and V 3 bases, and 8 bases lay outside the gene matches. Per the germline V gene, CDR1 is MGHRA and CDR2 is YSYEKL. The CDR3 DNA reads TGCGCCAGCAGCCAGTTCGGGGGGGCCCAGGAGCAGTACTTC. Its protein is CASSQFGGAQEQYF.

The sample holds one count of this clone. The chain recombines TRBV4-1 with TRBJ2-5; possibly TRBD2 for D (6 bases). Germline V gene sequence: CDR1 MGHRA, CDR2 YSYEKL. The length of the CDR3 is 14 residues. V was cut by 4 bases and J by 3 bases, with 12 bases left in between. The CDR3 bases are TGCGCCAGCAGCCCCCAAGGAGGGAAAGAGACCCAGTACTTC. Translating it yields CASSPQGGKETQYF.

The V gene is TRBV5-1, the J gene TRBJ1-1; a weak D match, TRBD1 (5 bases). Trimming shortened V by 0 bases and J by 0 bases, and 9 bases separated the two germline ends. Looked up from germline, CDR1 is SGHRS and CDR2 is YFSETQ. The CDR3 extends over 15 amino acids. DNA for the CDR3: TGCGCCAGCAGCTTGGTGTCAGGGATGAACACTGAAGCTTTCTTT. It translates to CASSLVSGMNTEAFF.

J is TRBJ2-7 and V is TRBV4-1, with D possibly matching TRBD2 (7 bases). Trimming removed 4 bases from V and 0 bases from J, with 13 bases in between. CDR3 length: 15 amino acids. From germline, CDR1 is MGHRA and CDR2 YSYEKL. The CDR3 DNA is TGCGCCAGCAGCCCCAGCCGGGGGGCCTCCTACGAGCAGTACTTC. This translates into CASSPSRGASYEQYF.

V is TRBV4-1 and J is TRBJ2-7; TRBD2 matches 8 bases. This CDR3 is 16 amino acids long. Unmatched junction bases numbered 5, after V lost 1 base and J lost 0 bases. The germline V gene has CDR1 MGHRA and CDR2 YSYEKL. In nucleotides, the CDR3 is TGCGCCAGCAGCCAAGGAGCGGGAGACCTCTCCTACGAGCAGTACTTC. Translated, it gives CASSQGAGDLSYEQYF.

The chain uses TRBV9 and TRBJ2-1; 8 positions match TRBD2. This CDR3 spans 15 amino acids. The V and J ends lost 0 bases and 5 bases, in that order; junction bases with no gene match: 4. CDR1 and CDR2 from the germline V gene are SGDLS and YYNGEE. CDR3 loop: CASSVELAVNNEQFF. CDR3 nucleotide sequence: TGTGCCAGCAGCGTAGAACTAGCGGTCAACAATGAGCAGTTCTTC.

This clone was recorded only once. CDR3 in amino acids: CASSLRPERSIGGYTF. CDR3 nucleotide sequence: TGTGCCAGCAGCTTGAGGCCGGAGCGGAGTATTGGTGGCTACACCTTC. The chain combines TRBV5-6 with TRBJ1-2; D gene ambiguous. Between the trimmed V and J ends, which lost 1 base and 7 bases, there was a span of 20 bases. CDR3 size: 16 residues. Germline V lookup: CDR1 SGHDT, CDR2 YYEEEE.

The V gene is TRBV5-1, the J gene TRBJ1-4; D perhaps matches TRBD1 (5 bases). The CDR3 consists of 14 residues. Trimming took off 4 bases at V and 3 bases at J, with 10 bases between the two ends. Per germline, CDR1 SGHRS and CDR2 YFSETQ. For the CDR3, the DNA is TGCGCCAGCAGCGACGGGGGTTCTAATGAAAAACTGTTTTTT. Encoded protein: CASSDGGSNEKLFF.